This record covers a single T cell receptor beta chain. The CDR3 is made up of 16 amino acids. Germline V gene data show CDR1 as SGHRS and CDR2 as YFSETQ. Trimming took 0 bases from V and 1 from J, leaving 14 bases between them. This record belongs to a study of blood T cell repertoires in COVID-19. Across the study: PBMCs, B-cell-depleted T cells, or T cells provided the cDNA or gDNA that made up the material.

In the authors' workflow: Scientists estimated how many nucleated cells there were by amplifying reference gene primers. Libraries were prepared by immunoSEQ multiplex PCR; TCRdb keeps only in-frame clonotypes and omits some of them. For V, J and clone size, that table is used; D and trimming come from the DNA. The data hold approximately 290,000 clones, with about 85% observed a single time. The genes are TRBV5-1 and TRBJ2-7; D possibly corresponds to TRBD2 (6 bases). Specimen: peripheral blood. The receptor was derived from a human donor with COVID-19, enrolled during active disease. The donor label of this sample is uncertain. The chain's CDR3 is CASSLEVSGDSYEQYF. The CDR3 coding sequence is TGCGCCAGCAGCTTGGAGGTATCGGGGGATTCCTACGAGCAGTACTTC. The variable domain in full, with the rest retrieved from reference TRBV5-1 and TRBJ2-7, is KAGVTQTPRYLIKTRGQQVTLSCSPISGHRSVSWYQQTPGQGLQFLFEYFSETQRNKGNFPGRFSGRQFSNSRSEMNVSTLELGDSALYLCASSLEVSGDSYEQYFGPGTRLTVT.